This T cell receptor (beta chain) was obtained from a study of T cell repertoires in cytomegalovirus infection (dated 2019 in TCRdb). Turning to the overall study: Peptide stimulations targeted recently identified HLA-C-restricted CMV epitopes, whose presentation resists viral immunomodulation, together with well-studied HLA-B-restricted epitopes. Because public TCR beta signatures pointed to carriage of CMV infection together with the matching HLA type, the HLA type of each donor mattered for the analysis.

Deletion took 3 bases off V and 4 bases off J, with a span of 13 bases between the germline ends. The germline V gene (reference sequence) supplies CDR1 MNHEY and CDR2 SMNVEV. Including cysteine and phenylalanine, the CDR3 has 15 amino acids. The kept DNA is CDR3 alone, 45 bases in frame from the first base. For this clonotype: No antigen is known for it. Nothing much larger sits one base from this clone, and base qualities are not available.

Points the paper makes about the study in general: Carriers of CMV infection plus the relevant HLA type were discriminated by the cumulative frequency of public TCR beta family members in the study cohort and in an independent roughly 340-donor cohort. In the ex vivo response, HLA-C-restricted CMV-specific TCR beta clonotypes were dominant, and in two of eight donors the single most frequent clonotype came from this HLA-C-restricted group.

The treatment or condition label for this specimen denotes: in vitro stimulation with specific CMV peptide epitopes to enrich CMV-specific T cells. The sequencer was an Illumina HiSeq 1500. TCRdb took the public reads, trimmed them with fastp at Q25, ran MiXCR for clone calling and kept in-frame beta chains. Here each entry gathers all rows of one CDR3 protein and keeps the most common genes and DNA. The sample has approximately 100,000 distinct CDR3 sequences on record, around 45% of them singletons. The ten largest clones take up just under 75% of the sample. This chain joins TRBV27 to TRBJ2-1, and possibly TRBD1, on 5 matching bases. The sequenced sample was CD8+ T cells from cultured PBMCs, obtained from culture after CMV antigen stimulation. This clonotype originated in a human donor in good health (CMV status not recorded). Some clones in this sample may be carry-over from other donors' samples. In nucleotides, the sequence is TGTGCCAGCAGTTTTACAGGTTGGGAATACAATGAGCAGTTCTTC. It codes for CASSFTGWEYNEQFF.